This T cell receptor beta chain was obtained from a study of CD8 T cells in ankylosing spondylitis. Study-wide results and limits: A CD8+ phenotype characterized the disease-linked clones, which were relatively rare in peripheral blood. About 8 highly homologous variants made up a TCR beta motif that seemed to typify ankylosing spondylitis blood. Previous work reported some of these motif variants in the synovial fluid and blood of reactive arthritis. Reportedly, disease-linked clones are significantly enriched in ankylosing spondylitis patients' matched synovial fluid.

The authors made TCR beta libraries by quantitative 5'-RACE with molecular barcodes. Each CDR3 protein is one row after TCRdb ran MiXCR on the 5' RACE reads. The table records about 540,000 distinct CDR3 sequences, 10% to 15% of them present only once. V lost 5 bases, J lost 7 bases, and 15 bases lay in between. Germline V gene lookup returns CDR1 SGHTA and CDR2 FQGNSA. This CDR3 comprises 14 residues. Comment on this clonotype: Its cognate antigen is unknown.

This rearrangement joins TRBV7-2 to TRBJ2-1, with D perhaps TRBD2 (5 bases). Sequenced: blood, either unsorted or a sorted T cell fraction (not recorded which). This TCR came from a male donor with ankylosing spondylitis. DNA for the CDR3: TGTGCCAGCAGCCCGCCTGGGAGTAGGAATGAGCAGTTCTTC. It yields the protein CASSPPGSRNEQFF.